Each of the 29 T cell receptor beta chains below was sequenced from the same sample in a study of OX40 agonist ivuxolimab in advanced cancers. Measured with immunoSEQ multiplex PCR; TCRdb has only the in-frame clones, and not every one. The data hold about 80,000 clones, with roughly nine tenths observed a single time. Sequencing used CD4+ or CD8+ T cells sorted from blood, obtained in a trial of the OX40 agonist ivuxolimab. Receptor source: an adult with an advanced solid tumor such as melanoma, head and neck, liver or kidney cancer.

The rearrangement links TRBV14 to TRBJ1-3; D is unresolved. Germline lookup yields CDR1 SGHDN and CDR2 FVKESK. The CDR3 sequence is 13 residues long. The V end lost 2 bases, the J end lost 1 base, and 3 bases lay between the germline ends. The chain's CDR3 is CASSQLSGNTIYF. The CDR3 DNA is TGTGCCAGCAGCCAATTGTCTGGAAACACCATATATTTT.

The CDR3 here is CASSPPPAHYGYTF. CDR3 DNA sequence: TGTGCCAGCTCACCACCCCCAGCCCACTATGGCTACACCTTC. V and J are TRBV18 and TRBJ1-2; D not certain. The V gene's germline CDR1 is KGHSH and CDR2 LQKENI. Trimming stripped 0 bases from V and 3 bases from J, with 8 bases between. There are 14 residues in the CDR3.

The rearrangement joins TRBV4-3 to TRBJ1-2, with D possibly matching TRBD1 (6 bases). Trimming took off 0 bases at V and 5 bases at J, with 16 bases between the two ends. In germline, CDR1 is LGHNA, CDR2 YSLEER. CDR3 size: 16 residues. For the CDR3, the DNA is TGCGCCAGCAGCCAAGATCTCGGGGGGCATGTATATGGCTACACCTTC. Residues: CASSQDLGGHVYGYTF.

The genes are TRBV7-2 and TRBJ1-1, with unresolved D. This CDR3 is built from 14 residues. Per germline, CDR1 SGHTA and CDR2 FQGNSA. V shed 2 bases and J shed 0 bases, with 7 bases lying between them. Written as DNA, the CDR3 is TGTGCCAGCAGCTTACTCGGCATGAACACTGAAGCTTTCTTT. It is translated as CASSLLGMNTEAFF.

The V and J genes are TRBV28 and TRBJ2-3, with 9 bases matching TRBD2. CDR1 is MDHEN, CDR2 SYDVKM, per germline. This CDR3 has 15 amino acids. V dropped 6 bases and J dropped 0; count of bases not matched to a gene: 4. CDR3 sequence reads: CASSYLAGSTDTQYF. The CDR3 DNA is TGTGCCAGCAGCTACCTAGCGGGAAGCACAGATACGCAGTATTTT.

V is TRBV6-5 and J is TRBJ2-5; D is possibly TRBD2 (6 bases). CDR1 and CDR2 (germline): MNHEY, SVGAGI. V dropped 7 bases and J dropped 2 bases, with 11 bases sitting between them. The CDR3 covers 13 residues. The CDR3 region is CASMRGIQETQYF. Here the CDR3 DNA reads TGTGCCAGCATGCGGGGTATACAAGAGACCCAGTACTTC.

The chain is built from TRBV19 and TRBJ2-1, with TRBD1 matching over 10 bases. V dropped 5 bases and J dropped 4; count of bases not matched to a gene: 8. CDR3 length: 16 residues. Germline V gene data show CDR1 as LNHDA and CDR2 as SQIVND (reference sequence). The DNA of the CDR3 is TGTGCCAGTAGTCGCCCGGGACAGGGGATATACAATGAGCAGTTCTTC. Translating gives CASSRPGQGIYNEQFF.

This sequence joins TRBV4-1 and TRBJ2-3, with 8 bases identical to TRBD2. This CDR3 contains 17 residues. Germline-derived CDR1 and CDR2 are MGHRA and YSYEKL. V shed 0 bases, J shed 5 bases, and the junction held 10 bases outside the gene matches. The CDR3 DNA sequence: TGCGCCAGCAGCCAAGATCGTGGAGCGGGAGTCAGAGATACGCAGTATTTT. Its translation is CASSQDRGAGVRDTQYF.

The gene calls are TRBV18 and TRBJ1-4, with TRBD1 matching 7 bases. This CDR3 is 15 amino acids long. J lost 6 bases, V lost 3 bases, and 7 bases had no gene match. Germline CDR1 is KGHSH and CDR2 is LQKENI. The CDR3 spells CASSPTGVKDEKLFF. CDR3 nucleotides: TGTGCCAGCTCACCCACAGGGGTCAAAGATGAAAAACTGTTTTTT.

The CDR3 coding sequence is TGTGCCAGCGCCTATTCCTGGACTAGCGGGAGATCTGGGGCCAACGTCCTGACTTTC. This gives the protein CASAYSWTSGRSGANVLTF. The rearrangement uses TRBV7-2 and TRBJ2-6; 13 bases line up with TRBD2. V shed 8 bases and J 1 base; nucleotides not matched to a gene: 11. This CDR3 is 19 amino acids long. CDR1 and CDR2 (germline): SGHTA, FQGNSA.

The J gene is TRBJ2-1, the V gene TRBV4-2; a possible D gene is TRBD2 (5 bases). Trimming removed 0 bases at V and 10 bases at J, with 16 bases between. Germline CDR1 reads LGHNA; CDR2 reads YNFKEQ. The CDR3 covers 15 residues. The CDR3 loop is CASSQDLLGPREQFF. CDR3 coding DNA: TGTGCCAGCAGCCAAGATCTACTAGGGCCCAGGGAGCAGTTCTTC.

The chain employs TRBV6-5 and TRBJ1-1; D may be TRBD1 (6 bases). Germline V CDR1 and CDR2: MNHEY, SVGAGI. With 10 bases removed from V and 6 bases from J, the gap between germline ends came to 15 bases. The CDR3 contains 12 residues. Here the CDR3 reads CATLRGVAEAFF. CDR3 DNA sequence: TGTGCCACCCTCAGGGGAGTCGCTGAAGCTTTCTTT.

The CDR3 nucleotides are TGTGCCAGCAGGTACGGACTAGCGGGAGGCGAGCAGTACTTC. The encoded protein is CASRYGLAGGEQYF. The chain links TRBV6-1 to TRBJ2-7; TRBD2 matches at 14 bases. V gave up 6 bases and J gave up 6 bases; unmatched junction bases: 4. The germline CDR1 and CDR2 sequences are MNHNS and SASEGT. This CDR3 contains 14 residues.

For the CDR3, the DNA is TGTGCCAGTAGTATAGGCTGGGGCTCCTACAATGAGCAGTTCTTC. Protein product: CASSIGWGSYNEQFF. This chain links TRBV19 with TRBJ2-1; no firm D call. The CDR3 is 15 residues long. The germline CDR1 and CDR2 sequences are LNHDA and SQIVND (reference sequence). Deletions cut 1 base from V and 0 bases from J, with 7 bases between.

This rearrangement joins TRBV29-1 to TRBJ1-6; TRBD1 is a possible D gene (5 bases). V lost 4 bases and J lost 10, with 14 bases in between. Germline V gene data show CDR1 as SQVTM and CDR2 as ANQGSEA. This CDR3 is 13 amino acids long. The CDR3 reads CSVADSPGSPLHF. The CDR3 DNA reads TGCAGCGTTGCTGACAGTCCCGGATCACCCCTCCACTTT.

The chain has TRBV7-9 and TRBJ1-1, with D hard to call. The germline gives CDR1 SEHNR, CDR2 FQNEAQ (reference sequence). With 5 bases removed from V and 5 bases from J, the gap between germline ends came to 6 bases. This CDR3 region has 11 residues. CDR3 in DNA: TGTGCCAGCAGCGTACAGACTGAAGCTTTCTTT. It translates to CASSVQTEAFF.

The CDR3 nucleotides read TGTGCCAGCAGCGTATATGATGGGACAAACCAGTACTTC. Encoded protein: CASSVYDGTNQYF. The chain has TRBV9 and TRBJ2-5; a possible D gene is TRBD1 (6 bases). V was clipped by 1 base and J by 10 bases, with 14 bases between them. The CDR3 spans 13 residues. Per the germline V gene, CDR1 is SGDLS and CDR2 is YYNGEE.

This clone was observed a handful of times. This chain links TRBV10-2 with TRBJ1-4; D is unclear. The V end was cut by 2 bases, the J end by 7 bases, with 8 bases between. The germline V gene has CDR1 WSHSY and CDR2 SAAADI. The CDR3 has 13 amino acids. CDR3 protein: CASSEGIVEKLFF. CDR3 sequence (DNA): TGCGCCAGCAGTGAGGGAATAGTTGAAAAACTGTTTTTT.

V and J are TRBV4-2 and TRBJ1-3; possible D gene TRBD1, 5 bases. Germline CDR1 is LGHNA and CDR2 is YNFKEQ. This CDR3 contains 16 residues. With 4 bases removed from V and 0 bases from J, the gap between germline ends came to 13 bases. The CDR3 reads CASSPRAGGSGNTIYF. CDR3 DNA sequence: TGTGCCAGCAGCCCGCGTGCCGGGGGCTCTGGAAACACCATATATTTT.

The chain employs TRBV30 and TRBJ1-2, with unresolved D. Germline V gives CDR1 GTSNPN, CDR2 SVGIG (reference sequence). CDR3 length: 12 amino acids. Trimming took off 1 base at V and 2 bases at J, with 5 bases between the two ends. The CDR3 DNA reads as TGTGCCTGGAGTGCACAGAACTATGGCTACACCTTC. Translation gives CAWSAQNYGYTF.

The chain has TRBV9 and TRBJ2-1; 10 bases map to TRBD1. Germline CDR1 and CDR2: SGDLS and YYNGEE. The V and J ends lost 4 bases and 6 bases, in that order; junction bases with no gene match: 10. The CDR3 runs 16 residues. The CDR3 protein is CASSLRQGAGFNEQFF. The CDR3 DNA sequence: TGTGCCAGCAGCCTCAGACAGGGGGCGGGATTCAATGAGCAGTTCTTC.

There are a few counts of this clone. The rearrangement joins TRBV29-1 to TRBJ2-2; 8 bases are a match to TRBD1. CDR1 SQVTM and CDR2 ANQGSEA come from the germline V gene. The J segment lost 7 bases and the V segment lost 3 bases, leaving 10 bases of the junction unmatched. CDR3 length: 15 residues. This CDR3 reads CSVELTGAYGGELFF. In nucleotides, the CDR3 is TGCAGCGTTGAGTTGACAGGGGCTTACGGCGGGGAGCTGTTTTTT.

The rearrangement uses TRBV6-5 and TRBJ2-3; D is ambiguous. The germline V and J ends were trimmed by 6 bases and 0 bases, with 7 bases remaining between them. CDR3 length: 13 amino acids. Per germline, CDR1 MNHEY and CDR2 SVGAGI. The CDR3 protein is CASRSVSTDTQYF. CDR3 in DNA: TGTGCCAGCAGGAGCGTAAGCACAGATACGCAGTATTTT.

J is TRBJ2-1 and V is TRBV4-2, with 8 positions matching TRBD1. J was trimmed by 8 bases and V by 1 base; bases with no gene match: 7. CDR3 length equals 15 residues. From germline, CDR1 is LGHNA and CDR2 YNFKEQ. The CDR3, as DNA: TGTGCCAGCAGCCAAGGACAGGGGACCCAACATGAGCAGTTCTTC. Translated: CASSQGQGTQHEQFF.

The rearrangement joins TRBV5-1 to TRBJ2-5; D is unresolved. The germline CDR1 and CDR2 sequences are SGHRS and YFSETQ. The CDR3 has 13 residues. V was trimmed by 0 bases and J by 5 bases, leaving 8 bases between them. The CDR3 DNA reads TGCGCCAGCAGCTTGGGACAATTGGAGACCCAGTACTTC. Translating gives CASSLGQLETQYF.

The V and J genes are TRBV5-4 and TRBJ2-5; D call uncertain. The CDR3 totals 14 residues. Germline loops: CDR1 SGHNT, CDR2 YYREEE (reference sequence). V was trimmed by 1 base and J by 0 bases, leaving 7 bases between them. CDR3 DNA sequence: TGTGCCAGCAGCTTGCAGGTAAACCAAGAGACCCAGTACTTC. Protein sequence: CASSLQVNQETQYF.

This clone was detected a few times. The V gene is TRBV9, the J gene TRBJ1-1; 7 bases match TRBD1. The V segment lost 0 bases and the J segment 1 base; nucleotides outside the gene matches: 6. Germline CDR1 SGDLS, CDR2 YYNGEE. The CDR3 contains 16 residues. The CDR3: CASSVESHRGNTEAFF. CDR3 bases: TGTGCCAGCAGCGTAGAATCCCACAGGGGGAACACTGAAGCTTTCTTT.

This sequence joins TRBV7-9 and TRBJ2-1; D is uncertain. Looked up from germline, CDR1 is SEHNR and CDR2 is FQNEAQ (reference sequence). The CDR3 consists of 13 residues. Trimming pared 2 bases from V and 5 bases from J, leaving 7 bases between. CDR3: CASSLSLDNEQFF. CDR3 bases: TGTGCCAGCAGCTTAAGTCTGGACAATGAGCAGTTCTTC.

The chain employs TRBV18 and TRBJ2-3, with 7 bases lining up with TRBD2. Germline assignment: CDR1 KGHSH and CDR2 LQKENI. This CDR3 contains 16 residues. Losses at the gene ends were 0 bases for V and 1 base for J; bases not matched to a gene: 4. The CDR3 DNA is TGTGCCAGCTCACCACCGCGGGAGTTGGGCACAGATACGCAGTATTTT. This encodes CASSPPRELGTDTQYF. The full variable domain, with the rest looked up from reference TRBV18 and TRBJ2-3, is NAGVMQNPRHLVRRRGQEARLRCSPMKGHSHVYWYRQLPEEGLKFMVYLQKENIIDESGMPKERFSAEFPKEGPSILRIQQVVRGDSAAYFCASSPPRELGTDTQYFGPGTRLTVL.